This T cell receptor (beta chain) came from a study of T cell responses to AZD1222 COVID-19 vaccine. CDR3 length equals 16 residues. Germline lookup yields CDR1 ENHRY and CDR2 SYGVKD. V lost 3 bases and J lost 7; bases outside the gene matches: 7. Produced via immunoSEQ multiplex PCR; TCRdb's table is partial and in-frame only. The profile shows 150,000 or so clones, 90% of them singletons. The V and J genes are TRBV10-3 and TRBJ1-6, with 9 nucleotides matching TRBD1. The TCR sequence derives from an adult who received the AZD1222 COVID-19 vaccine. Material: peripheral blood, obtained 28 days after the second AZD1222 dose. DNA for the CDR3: TGTGCCATCAGTGAAAATGAACAGGGGGCCAATTCACCCCTCCACTTT. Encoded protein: CAISENEQGANSPLHF.